A single sample is the source of the 20 T cell receptor beta chains below, sequenced in a study of T cell repertoires in cytomegalovirus infection. MiXCR, applied by TCRdb to the reads, yields one record per CDR3 protein. The repertoire consists of more than 150,000 distinct CDR3 sequences, with roughly 19% occurring once and the leading ten covering about 3%. Source material: PBMCs. The receptors stem from a human donor in good health (CMV status not recorded). Some clones in this sample may be carry-over from other donors' samples.

This clonotype was seen a few times. This chain connects TRBV7-2 to TRBJ2-7, with 7 bases matching TRBD1. Germline CDR1 SGHTA, CDR2 FQGNSA. CDR3 length: 15 amino acids. The V gene end was trimmed by 5 bases and the J gene end by 1 base; junction bases not matched to a gene: 8. The CDR3 DNA follows: TGTGCCAGCAGCGCTCGGGACAGAGATTCCTACGAGCAGTACTTC. The encoded protein is CASSARDRDSYEQYF.

This clonotype occurred a few times. The CDR3 coding sequence is TGTGCCAGCAGCTTAGGAGGACAGGGGGCGCGCAATGAGCAGTTCTTC. This translates into CASSLGGQGARNEQFF. The chain recombines TRBV7-9 with TRBJ2-1, with 11 bases that match TRBD1. CDR3 size: 16 residues. The V gene's germline CDR1 is SEHNR and CDR2 FQNEAQ (reference sequence). The J segment lost 6 bases and the V segment lost 1 base, leaving 5 bases of the junction unmatched.

The V and J genes are TRBV29-1 and TRBJ2-5; D may be TRBD1 or TRBD2 (6 bases each). Looked up from germline, CDR1 is SQVTM and CDR2 is ANQGSEA. V gave up 1 base and J gave up 5 bases, with 8 bases separating them. CDR3 length: 12 amino acids. The CDR3 reads CSVEVGGETQYF. The CDR3 region has the DNA TGCAGCGTTGAAGTGGGGGGCGAGACCCAGTACTTC. Full variable domain (rest looked up from reference TRBV29-1 and TRBJ2-5): SAVISQKPSRDICQRGTSLTIQCQVDSQVTMMFWYRQQPGQSLTLIATANQGSEATYESGFVIDKFPISRPNLTFSTLTVSNMSPEDSSIYLCSVEVGGETQYFGPGTRLLVL.

In this sample, this clonotype turned up many times. This chain joins TRBV7-9 and TRBJ2-7, with no clear D. The CDR3 sequence is 14 residues long. The ends were cut back, 5 bases at V and 12 bases at J, with 23 bases in the middle. The germline CDR1 and CDR2 sequences are SEHNR and FQNEAQ (reference sequence). The CDR3 is CASSHPRRRKERYF. DNA for the CDR3: TGTGCCAGCAGCCACCCCCGGCGTAGGAAGGAACGGTACTTC.

This clonotype appeared a few times. This chain joins TRBV2 and TRBJ2-7, with 7 bases that match TRBD1. V gave up 7 bases and J gave up 2 bases; unmatched junction bases: 8. The length of the CDR3 is 14 residues. Germline CDR1 reads SNHLY; CDR2 reads FYNNEI. This chain's CDR3 is CASTPDRSAYEQYF. The DNA of the CDR3 is TGTGCCAGCACCCCGGACAGGTCCGCCTACGAGCAGTACTTC.

In this sample, this clonotype turned up a few times. The chain employs TRBV27 and TRBJ1-1; 7 positions match TRBD1. The V segment lost 3 bases and the J segment 4 bases; nucleotides outside the gene matches: 5. CDR3 length: 14 residues. Germline assignment: CDR1 MNHEY and CDR2 SMNVEV (reference sequence). CDR3 sequence (DNA): TGTGCCAGCAGTTTCGGGGGGACAGCCACTGAAGCTTTCTTT. Its translation is CASSFGGTATEAFF.

Many counts were recorded for this clonotype. CDR3 DNA: TGTGCCAGCAGCTTAGCTGGGACGGAGCAAGAGACCCAGTACTTC. Its protein is CASSLAGTEQETQYF. The V and J genes are TRBV7-2 and TRBJ2-5; D possibly matches TRBD1 or TRBD2 (5 bases each). Germline V gene data show CDR1 as SGHTA and CDR2 as FQGNSA. The CDR3 is 15 residues long. The V end was cut by 0 bases, the J end by 2 bases, with 10 bases between.

In regard to this clonotype: A read error may be the cause here, since a much bigger clone is one base away. The chain has TRBV28 and TRBJ2-1, with D tentatively TRBD2 (5 bases). Trimming left V 2 bases short and J 8 bases short, with 16 bases between. The CDR3 loop spans 15 amino acids. CDR1 MDHEN and CDR2 SYDVKM come from the germline V gene. CDR3 bases: TGTGCCAGCAGTTTACTGGCTAGAGGGAGTTATGAGCAGTTCTTC. It translates to CASSLLARGSYEQFF.

The sample holds a few counts of this clonotype. In DNA form, the CDR3 reads TGCAGTGCTAGAGATCTTACAGGGATCTACGAGCAGTACTTC. Its protein product is CSARDLTGIYEQYF. The chain links TRBV20-1 to TRBJ2-7; D is perhaps TRBD1 (6 bases). The V and J ends lost 0 bases and 3 bases respectively, with 12 bases between them. CDR1 and CDR2 from the germline V gene are DFQATT and SNEGSKA (reference sequence). CDR3 length: 14 residues.

V and J are TRBV6-2 or TRBV6-3 and TRBJ2-5, with D possibly TRBD1 on 6 matching bases. Germline CDR1 MNHEY, CDR2 SVGEGT. V was shortened by 2 bases and J by 5 bases, with 18 bases between the two germline ends. CDR3 size: 16 residues. The DNA of the CDR3 is TGTGCCAGCAGTTACCTTGGACAGAATTGGGTGGAGACCCAGTACTTC. The encoded protein is CASSYLGQNWVETQYF.

The chain is built from TRBV19 and TRBJ2-5; D may be TRBD1 (6 bases). Trimming shortened V by 3 bases and J by 4 bases, and 15 bases separated the two germline ends. Per germline, CDR1 LNHDA and CDR2 SQIVND (reference sequence). The length of the CDR3 is 15 residues. The CDR3 sequence: CASSIGNRVAETQYF. In nucleotides, the CDR3 is TGTGCCAGTAGTATTGGGAACAGGGTAGCAGAGACCCAGTACTTC. Filled out from reference TRBV19 and TRBJ2-5, the complete variable domain reads DGGITQSPKYLFRKEGQNVTLSCEQNLNHDAMYWYRQDPGQGLRLIYYSQIVNDFQKGDIAEGYSVSREKKESFPLTVTSAQKNPTAFYLCASSIGNRVAETQYFGPGTRLLVL.

The V gene is TRBV2, the J gene TRBJ2-5, with 11 bases matching TRBD2. The CDR3 length is 16 residues. Trimming removed 6 bases from V and 4 bases from J; junction bases left unmatched: 10. Germline values: CDR1 SNHLY, CDR2 FYNNEI. The CDR3 DNA sequence: TGTGCCAGCAGGCGGCCCCTTAGCGGGGGGGGAGAGACCCAGTACTTC. This encodes CASRRPLSGGGETQYF.

As concerns this clonotype: One junction end disagrees with the germline gene, perhaps due to a read error. The V gene is TRBV28, the J gene TRBJ2-7; D is uncertain. In germline, CDR1 is MDHEN, CDR2 SYDVKM. The CDR3 consists of 13 residues. CDR3 sequence reads: CVSSLNPSYEQYF. CDR3 DNA: TGTGTCAGCAGTTTGAACCCCTCCTACGAGCAGTACTTC.

The chain has TRBV28 and TRBJ2-6; TRBD1 matches at 7 bases. CDR3 length: 14 amino acids. Germline CDR1 and CDR2: MDHEN and SYDVKM. Unmatched junction bases numbered 10, after V lost 5 bases and J lost 12 bases. The DNA for the CDR3 is TGTGCCAGCAGTGTCGACAGGGTACTATCCGTCCTGACTTTC. This gives the protein CASSVDRVLSVLTF. Full variable domain (rest looked up from reference TRBV28 and TRBJ2-6): DVKVTQSSRYLVKRTGEKVFLECVQDMDHENMFWYRQDPGLGLRLIYFSYDVKMKEKGDIPEGYSVSREKKERFSLILESASTNQTSMYLCASSVDRVLSVLTFGAGSRLTVL.

This clonotype showed up just a few times. The chain joins TRBV7-2 to TRBJ1-1, with D possibly being TRBD1 (6 bases). The CDR3 loop spans 13 amino acids. CDR1 and CDR2 (germline): SGHTA, FQGNSA. Trimming removed 2 bases at V and 11 bases at J, with 15 bases between. DNA for the CDR3: TGTGCCAGCAGCTTATCCGCCTCAGGGGAGGCTTTCTTT. It specifies CASSLSASGEAFF.

V usage is TRBV19 and J usage is TRBJ2-7; 7 bases match TRBD2. V was clipped by 3 bases and J by 2 bases; unmatched bases: 4. CDR3 length: 14 amino acids. Germline lookup yields CDR1 LNHDA and CDR2 SQIVND (reference sequence). The CDR3 nucleotides are TGTGCCAGTAGTATGAGAGCGGGAACCTACGAGCAGTACTTC. Translated: CASSMRAGTYEQYF. Together with reference TRBV19 and TRBJ2-7, the CDR3 gives the full variable domain: DGGITQSPKYLFRKEGQNVTLSCEQNLNHDAMYWYRQDPGQGLRLIYYSQIVNDFQKGDIAEGYSVSREKKESFPLTVTSAQKNPTAFYLCASSMRAGTYEQYFGPGTRLTVT.

In this sample, this clonotype turned up a few times. One junction end disagrees with the germline gene, perhaps due to a read error. This CDR3 is CASSLAYGSNYGYTF. In DNA form, the CDR3 reads TGTGCCAGCAGCTTGGCCTACGGTTCTAACTATGGCTACACCTTC. V and J are TRBV5-3 and TRBJ1-2; no clear D. TRBV5-3 is known as an ORF, though its function is uncertain. The CDR3 sequence is 15 residues long.

This clonotype was seen ten or more times. V and J are TRBV4-1 and TRBJ1-2, with a weak D call TRBD1 (6 bases). V was cut by 2 bases and J by 6 bases, with 16 bases left in between. This CDR3 region has 15 residues. Germline assignment: CDR1 MGHRA and CDR2 YSYEKL. CDR3 sequence (DNA): TGCGCCAGCAGCCAATCGGAGGGGGAGTTCGATGGCTACACCTTC. This translates into CASSQSEGEFDGYTF.

The chain joins TRBV28 to TRBJ2-5; D is perhaps TRBD2 (5 bases). This CDR3 comprises 14 residues. Germline V CDR1 and CDR2: MDHEN, SYDVKM. V was clipped by 5 bases and J by 4 bases, with 14 bases between them. In nucleotides, the CDR3 is TGTGCCAGCAGTCCTCAGGACGGGATAGAGACCCAGTACTTC. Translation: CASSPQDGIETQYF.

J is TRBJ2-2 and V is TRBV11-2, with 10 bases that match TRBD1. The junction had 4 bases not matched to a gene; V was cut back by 5 bases and J by 4 bases. The CDR3 sequence is 15 residues long. CDR1 is SGHAT and CDR2 is FQNNGV in the germline V gene. In DNA form, the CDR3 reads TGTGCCAGCAGCCCGGGGGACAGGGGCACCGGGGAGCTGTTTTTT. It translates to CASSPGDRGTGELFF.